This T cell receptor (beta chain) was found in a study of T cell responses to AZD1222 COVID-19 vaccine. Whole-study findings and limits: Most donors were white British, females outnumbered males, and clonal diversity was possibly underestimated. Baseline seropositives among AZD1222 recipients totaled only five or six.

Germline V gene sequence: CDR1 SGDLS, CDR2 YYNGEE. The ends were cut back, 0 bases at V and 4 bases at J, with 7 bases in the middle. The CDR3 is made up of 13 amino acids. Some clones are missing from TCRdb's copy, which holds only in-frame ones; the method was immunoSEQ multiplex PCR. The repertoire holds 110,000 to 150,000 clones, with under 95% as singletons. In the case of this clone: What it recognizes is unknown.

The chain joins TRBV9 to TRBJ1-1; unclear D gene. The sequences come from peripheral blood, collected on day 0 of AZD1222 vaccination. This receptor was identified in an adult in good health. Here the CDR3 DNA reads TGTGCCAGCAGCGTAGCCGTCGGCACTGAAGCTTTCTTT. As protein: CASSVAVGTEAFF.